A selection of T cell receptor beta chains follows, all from one sample in a study of blood T cell repertoires in COVID-19. Measured with immunoSEQ multiplex PCR; TCRdb has only the in-frame clones, and not every one. The table lists 45,000 to 55,000 clones, around 83% of them singletons. Input material: peripheral blood. The receptor set was obtained from a human donor in a cohort sampled during active COVID-19. CDR3s include the opening cysteine and the closing phenylalanine or tryptophan. A D gene is named only where the DNA matches it firmly. Rows give clone size only sometimes, using once, few, many, or a class for an expanded clone.

>TRBJ2-5|NA|few|TRBV6-5
CASVAWGRQETQYF
TGTGCCTCGGTGGCCTGGGGCCGCCAAGAGACCCAGTACTTC
>TRBJ2-7|TRBD2|NA|TRBV2
CASSEASGGSPYEQYF
TGTGCCAGCAGTGAAGCTAGCGGGGGTTCTCCCTACGAGCAGTACTTC
>TRBJ1-1|TRBD1|NA|TRBV4-1
CASSPPDRGTEAFF
TGCGCCAGCAGCCCGCCGGACAGGGGAACTGAAGCTTTCTTT
>TRBJ2-5|NA|NA|TRBV27
CASSLTRRETQYF
TGTGCCAGCAGCCTGACTAGACGGGAGACCCAGTACTTC
>TRBJ2-7|NA|once|TRBV28
CASSPLLSYEQYF
TGTGCCAGCAGTCCCCTTCTCTCCTACGAGCAGTACTTC
>TRBJ2-1|TRBD2|NA|TRBV5-1
CASSFMGSGGPGANEQFF
TGCGCCAGCAGCTTTATGGGTAGCGGGGGGCCCGGGGCCAATGAGCAGTTCTTC
>TRBJ2-1|NA|NA|TRBV18
CASSQLPSSYNEQFF
TGTGCCAGCTCACAACTACCCAGCTCCTACAATGAGCAGTTCTTC
>TRBJ2-2|NA|NA|TRBV10-1
CASSAYRQPHQGELFF
TGCGCCAGCAGTGCCTACCGACAGCCTCATCAAGGGGAGCTGTTTTTT
>TRBJ2-7|NA|NA|TRBV11-1
CASSLEQGGTYEQYF
TGTGCCAGCAGCTTAGAACAGGGGGGGACCTACGAGCAGTACTTC
>TRBJ2-7|NA|NA|TRBV5-1
CASRTGLSLSYEQYF
TGCGCCAGCAGGACAGGCCTAAGCCTCTCCTACGAGCAGTACTTC
>TRBJ2-5|NA|NA|TRBV10-2
CAGAGAPGGETQYF
TGCGCCGGGGCGGGGGCTCCTGGGGGAGAGACCCAGTACTTC
>TRBJ2-7|NA|NA|TRBV11-2
CASSSRDEWEQYF
TGTGCCAGCAGCTCGCGGGACGAATGGGAGCAGTACTTC
>TRBJ1-5|NA|NA|TRBV2
CASGHGAQGGQPQHF
TGTGCCAGCGGACACGGCGCGCAGGGCGGACAGCCCCAGCATTTT
>TRBJ2-1|TRBD1|NA|TRBV5-1
CASSHTGDATDNNEQFF
TGCGCCAGCAGCCATACAGGGGACGCTACCGATAACAATGAGCAGTTCTTC
>TRBJ1-4|NA|NA|TRBV5-1
CASSLRDKEKLFF
TGCGCCAGCAGCCTCCGGGACAAAGAAAAACTGTTTTTT
>TRBJ2-3|TRBD1|NA|TRBV5-1
CASSRQGIGTDTQYF
TGCGCCAGTAGCAGACAGGGGATCGGAACAGATACGCAGTATTTT
>TRBJ2-1|TRBD2|once|TRBV9
CASSLTSRTSNEQFF
TGTGCCAGCAGTCTGACTAGCCGGACCTCCAATGAGCAGTTCTTC
>TRBJ2-7|TRBD1|NA|TRBV5-1
CASSLKGDRDFYEQYF
TGCGCCAGCAGCTTAAAGGGGGACAGAGATTTCTACGAGCAGTACTTC
>TRBJ2-5|TRBD1|NA|TRBV3-1/TRBV3-2
CASSPTGTGDGTQYF
TGTGCCAGCAGCCCCACCGGGACAGGTGATGGGACCCAGTACTTC
>TRBJ1-2|TRBD1|NA|TRBV29-1
CSAETGAGYGYTF
TGCAGCGCCGAGACAGGGGCAGGCTATGGCTACACCTTC
>TRBJ2-1|TRBD1|NA|TRBV18
CASSPGTGPSSYNEQFF
TGTGCCAGCTCACCCGGGACAGGGCCGAGCTCCTACAATGAGCAGTTCTTC
>TRBJ1-5|TRBD1|NA|TRBV6-5
CASRPGQGGVQPQHF
TGTGCCAGCAGACCGGGACAGGGTGGGGTTCAGCCCCAGCATTTT
>TRBJ2-3|NA|NA|TRBV19
CASSTNIRGAWYF
TGTGCCAGTAGTACGAATATTCGGGGGGCTTGGTATTTT
>TRBJ2-3|NA|NA|TRBV4-2
CASSQVRGGGPMDTQYF
TGTGCCAGCAGCCAAGTTCGAGGTGGGGGCCCGATGGATACGCAGTATTTT
>TRBJ1-5|TRBD1|once|TRBV24-1
CATSDSRGYGNQPQHF
TGTGCCACCAGTGATTCCAGGGGGTATGGCAATCAGCCCCAGCATTTT
>TRBJ2-1|TRBD2|few|TRBV10-2
CASSGTRGFNEQFF
TGCGCCAGCAGCGGGACTAGAGGGTTCAATGAGCAGTTCTTC
>TRBJ2-6|NA|few|TRBV5-6
CASSPGTLVLTF
TGTGCCAGCAGCCCAGGGACACTCGTCCTGACTTTC
>TRBJ2-1|TRBD2|many|TRBV6-4
CASSDSGLAGGDEQFF
TGTGCCAGCAGTGACTCCGGACTAGCGGGGGGTGATGAGCAGTTCTTC
>TRBJ2-2|NA|once|TRBV7-6
CASSLIPIGSGTGELFF
TGTGCCAGCAGCTTAATTCCTATAGGTTCGGGCACCGGGGAGCTGTTTTTT
>TRBJ2-7|TRBD2|NA|TRBV6-5
CASNRAGGGTYEQYF
TGTGCCAGCAATCGAGCGGGGGGCGGTACCTACGAGCAGTACTTC
>TRBJ1-2|NA|NA|TRBV7-2
CASSSTDTGYGYTF
TGTGCCAGCAGCTCTACAGATACGGGATATGGCTACACCTTC
>TRBJ2-3|TRBD2|NA|TRBV11-2
CASSLGLAGFDTQYF
TGTGCCAGCAGCTTGGGACTAGCGGGGTTCGATACGCAGTATTTT
>TRBJ1-5|NA|NA|TRBV19
CASSIWANGNQPQHF
TGTGCCAGTAGTATATGGGCAAATGGCAATCAGCCCCAGCATTTT
>TRBJ2-7|NA|NA|TRBV27
CASRYLTSYEQYF
TGTGCCAGCAGATACTTAACGTCCTACGAGCAGTACTTC
>TRBJ2-7|TRBD1|NA|TRBV6-6
CASSYKGAPYEQYF
TGTGCCAGCAGTTACAAGGGGGCCCCTTACGAGCAGTACTTC
>TRBJ2-7|TRBD1|NA|TRBV3-1/TRBV3-2
CASSRTTGGGNEQYF
TGTGCCAGCAGCCGGACGACAGGGGGAGGAAACGAGCAGTACTTC
>TRBJ2-3|NA|NA|TRBV14
CASSQDLTDTQYF
TGTGCCAGCAGCCAAGACCTCACAGATACGCAGTATTTT
>TRBJ1-1|NA|NA|TRBV27
CASSLGLAARLAFF
TGTGCCAGCAGTTTAGGTTTAGCGGCCAGATTAGCTTTCTTT
>TRBJ2-3|TRBD2|NA|TRBV9
CASSAPLGRGGTDTQYF
TGTGCCAGCAGCGCCCCCCTTGGGCGGGGGGGTACAGATACGCAGTATTTT
>TRBJ2-7|NA|NA|TRBV5-4
CASTPGTLSSYEQYF
TGTGCCAGCACCCCCGGGACTTTGAGCTCCTACGAGCAGTACTTC
>TRBJ1-4|NA|NA|TRBV6-5
CASGQGWEKLFF
TGTGCCAGCGGCCAGGGTTGGGAAAAACTGTTTTTT
>TRBJ1-4|NA|NA|TRBV5-1
CASSSDTTSEKLFF
TGCGCCAGCAGCTCGGACACCACCTCAGAAAAACTGTTTTTT
>TRBJ1-6|NA|NA|TRBV27
CASRMGAGDSPLHF
TGTGCCAGCAGGATGGGGGCCGGGGACTCACCCCTCCACTTT
>TRBJ2-1|TRBD2|NA|TRBV18
CASSPPSGGIHNEQFF
TGTGCCAGCTCACCGCCTAGCGGGGGCATCCACAATGAGCAGTTCTTC
>TRBJ2-2|NA|NA|TRBV6-5
CASSYMQGGELFF
TGTGCCAGCAGTTACATGCAGGGCGGGGAGCTGTTTTTT
>TRBJ1-2|NA|NA|TRBV5-6
CASSFPVAGGRGGYTF
TGTGCCAGCAGCTTTCCAGTGGCCGGCGGAAGGGGTGGCTACACCTTC
>TRBJ2-3|NA|NA|TRBV20-1
CSARRSDTQYF
TGCAGTGCTAGGAGGTCGGATACGCAGTATTTT
>TRBJ2-7|NA|NA|TRBV3-1/TRBV3-2
CASSQVHSTEQYF
TGTGCCAGCAGCCAAGTACACAGCACTGAGCAGTACTTC
>TRBJ1-5|NA|NA|TRBV30
CAWSVAINQPQHF
TGTGCCTGGAGTGTAGCGATCAATCAGCCCCAGCATTTT
>TRBJ2-3|TRBD2|once|TRBV5-1
CASSLRTSGLTDTQYF
TGCGCCAGCAGCCTAAGGACTAGCGGACTCACAGATACGCAGTATTTT
>TRBJ2-3|NA|NA|TRBV10-1
CASSGLSLTDTQYF
TGCGCCAGCAGCGGACTATCCCTGACAGATACGCAGTATTTT
>TRBJ2-3|TRBD2|NA|TRBV29-1
CSVGGGGTDTQYF
TGCAGCGTTGGCGGGGGTGGCACAGATACGCAGTATTTT
>TRBJ2-7|NA|NA|TRBV6-5
CASRQGPVNEQYF
TGTGCCAGCAGACAGGGACCAGTCAACGAGCAGTACTTC
>TRBJ2-7|TRBD1|NA|TRBV24-1
CATSELRQGTYEQYF
TGTGCCACCAGTGAATTGCGACAGGGCACCTACGAGCAGTACTTC
>TRBJ2-4|TRBD2|NA|TRBV2
CASSPGLAGGLAKNIQYF
TGTGCCAGCAGTCCGGGACTAGCGGGGGGGTTAGCCAAAAACATTCAGTACTTC
>TRBJ2-3|TRBD2|once|TRBV18
CASSPTASGGATDTQYF
TGTGCCAGCTCACCGACGGCGAGCGGGGGGGCTACAGATACGCAGTATTTT
>TRBJ2-1|TRBD2|NA|TRBV11-3
CASSSWTSGKNNEQFF
TGTGCCAGCAGCTCCTGGACTAGCGGGAAGAACAATGAGCAGTTCTTC
>TRBJ1-5|NA|NA|TRBV12-3/TRBV12-4
CASSPGGRQPQHF
TGTGCCAGCAGCCCCGGCGGCCGACAGCCCCAGCATTTT
>TRBJ2-1|NA|NA|TRBV5-1
CASSLAQGEQFF
TGCGCCAGCAGCTTGGCCCAGGGTGAGCAGTTCTTC
>TRBJ2-7|TRBD2|NA|TRBV19
CASTESGTSVAQYF
TGTGCCAGTACCGAATCCGGGACTAGCGTCGCGCAGTACTTC